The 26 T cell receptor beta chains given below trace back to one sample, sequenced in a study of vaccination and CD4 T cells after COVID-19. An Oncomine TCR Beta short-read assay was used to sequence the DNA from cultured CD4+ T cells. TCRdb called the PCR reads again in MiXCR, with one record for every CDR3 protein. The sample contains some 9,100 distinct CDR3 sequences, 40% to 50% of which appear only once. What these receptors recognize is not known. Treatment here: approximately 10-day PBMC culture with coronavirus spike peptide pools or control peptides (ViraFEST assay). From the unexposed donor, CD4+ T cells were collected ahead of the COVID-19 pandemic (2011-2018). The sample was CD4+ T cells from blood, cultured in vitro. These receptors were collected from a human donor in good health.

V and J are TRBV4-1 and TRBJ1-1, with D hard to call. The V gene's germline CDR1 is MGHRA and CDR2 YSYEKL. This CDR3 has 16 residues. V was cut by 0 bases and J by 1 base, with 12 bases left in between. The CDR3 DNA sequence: TGCGCCAGCAGCCAAGATCTCCGACGGTCGAACACTGAAGCTTTCTTT. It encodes CASSQDLRRSNTEAFF.

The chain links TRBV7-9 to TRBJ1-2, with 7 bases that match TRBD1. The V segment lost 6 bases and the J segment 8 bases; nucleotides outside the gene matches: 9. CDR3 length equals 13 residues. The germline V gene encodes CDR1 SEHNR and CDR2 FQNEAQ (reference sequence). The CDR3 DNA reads TGTGCCAGCAGAAAAAGGCAGGGGGAAGGCTACACCTTC. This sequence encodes CASRKRQGEGYTF.

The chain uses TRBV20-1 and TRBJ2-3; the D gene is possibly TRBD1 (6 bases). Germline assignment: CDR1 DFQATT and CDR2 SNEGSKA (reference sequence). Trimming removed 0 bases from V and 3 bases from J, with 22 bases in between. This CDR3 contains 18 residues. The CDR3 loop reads CSARDRLLTGFGTDTQYF. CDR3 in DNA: TGCAGTGCTAGAGATCGCCTCTTAACAGGGTTTGGTACAGATACGCAGTATTTT.

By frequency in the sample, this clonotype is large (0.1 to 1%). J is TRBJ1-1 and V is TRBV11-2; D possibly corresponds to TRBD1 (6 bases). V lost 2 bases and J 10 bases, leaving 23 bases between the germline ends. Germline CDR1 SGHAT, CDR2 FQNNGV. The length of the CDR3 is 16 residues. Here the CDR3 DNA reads TGTGCCAGCAGCTTATCGGTCAGTCTTCAGGGGCAGGGAGCTTTCTTT. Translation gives CASSLSVSLQGQGAFF.

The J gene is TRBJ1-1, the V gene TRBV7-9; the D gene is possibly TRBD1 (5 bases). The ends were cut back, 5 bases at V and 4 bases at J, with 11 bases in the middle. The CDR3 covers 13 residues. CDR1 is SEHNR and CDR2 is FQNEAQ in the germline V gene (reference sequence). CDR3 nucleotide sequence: TGTGCCAGCAGCCGGGGCTACGGCACTGAAGCTTTCTTT. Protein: CASSRGYGTEAFF. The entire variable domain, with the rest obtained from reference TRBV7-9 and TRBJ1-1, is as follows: DTGVSQNPRHKITKRGQNVTFRCDPISEHNRLYWYRQTLGQGPEFLTYFQNEAQLEKSRLLSDRFSAERPKGSFSTLEIQRTEQGDSAMYLCASSRGYGTEAFFGQGTRLTVV.

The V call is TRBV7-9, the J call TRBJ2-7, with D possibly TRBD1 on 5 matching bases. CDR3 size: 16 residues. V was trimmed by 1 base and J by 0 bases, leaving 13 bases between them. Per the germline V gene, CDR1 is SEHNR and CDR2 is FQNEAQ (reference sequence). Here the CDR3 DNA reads TGTGCCAGCAGCTTAGGTGGGCAGGGCCCCTCCTACGAGCAGTACTTC. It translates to CASSLGGQGPSYEQYF.

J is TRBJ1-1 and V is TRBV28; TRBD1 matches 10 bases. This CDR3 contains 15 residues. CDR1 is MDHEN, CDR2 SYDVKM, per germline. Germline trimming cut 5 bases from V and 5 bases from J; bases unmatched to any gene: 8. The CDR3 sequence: CASSVPGQGLTEAFF. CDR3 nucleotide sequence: TGTGCCAGCAGTGTACCGGGACAGGGGCTGACTGAAGCTTTCTTT.

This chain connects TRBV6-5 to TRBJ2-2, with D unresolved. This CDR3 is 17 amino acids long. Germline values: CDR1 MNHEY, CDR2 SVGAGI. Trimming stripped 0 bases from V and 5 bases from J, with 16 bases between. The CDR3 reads CASSYSITRVTTGELFF. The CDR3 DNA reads TGTGCCAGCAGTTACTCAATTACGAGAGTTACAACCGGGGAGCTGTTTTTT.

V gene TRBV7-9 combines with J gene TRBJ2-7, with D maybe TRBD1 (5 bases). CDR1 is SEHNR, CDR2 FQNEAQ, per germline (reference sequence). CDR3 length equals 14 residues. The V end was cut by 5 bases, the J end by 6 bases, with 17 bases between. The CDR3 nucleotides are TGTGCCAGCAGCCCAGGGCACCCTGGAACCGAGCAGTACTTC. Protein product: CASSPGHPGTEQYF.

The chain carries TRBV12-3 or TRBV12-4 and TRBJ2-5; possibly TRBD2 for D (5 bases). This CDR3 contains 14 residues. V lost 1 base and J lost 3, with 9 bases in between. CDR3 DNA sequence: TGTGCCAGCAGTTTAGGAGGGAAAAAAGAGACCCAGTACTTC. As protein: CASSLGGKKETQYF.

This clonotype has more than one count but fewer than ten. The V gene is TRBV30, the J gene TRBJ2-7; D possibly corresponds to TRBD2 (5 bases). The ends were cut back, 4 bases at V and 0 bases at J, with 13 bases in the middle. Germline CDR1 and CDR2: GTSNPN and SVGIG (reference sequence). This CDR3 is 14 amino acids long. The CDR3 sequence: CAWKKRRSSYEQYF. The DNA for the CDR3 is TGTGCCTGGAAAAAGCGGAGGAGCTCCTACGAGCAGTACTTC.

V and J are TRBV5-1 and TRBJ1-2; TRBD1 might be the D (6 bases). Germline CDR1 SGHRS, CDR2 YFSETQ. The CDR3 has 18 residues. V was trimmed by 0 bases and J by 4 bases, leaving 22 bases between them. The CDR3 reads CASSLVRDRSLTRYGYTF. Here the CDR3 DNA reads TGCGCCAGCAGCTTGGTTCGTGACAGGAGCCTTACCCGCTATGGCTACACCTTC.

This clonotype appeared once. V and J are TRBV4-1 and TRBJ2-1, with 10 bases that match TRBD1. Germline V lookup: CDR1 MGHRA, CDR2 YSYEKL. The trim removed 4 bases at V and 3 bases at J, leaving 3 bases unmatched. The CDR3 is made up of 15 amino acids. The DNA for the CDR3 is TGCGCCAGCAGCCCGACAGGGGGCTTCTACAATGAGCAGTTCTTC. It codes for CASSPTGGFYNEQFF.

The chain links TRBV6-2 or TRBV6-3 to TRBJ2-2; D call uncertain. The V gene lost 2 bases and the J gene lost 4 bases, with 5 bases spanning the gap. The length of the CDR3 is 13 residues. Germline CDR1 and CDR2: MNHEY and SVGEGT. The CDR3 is CASSYIGTGELFF. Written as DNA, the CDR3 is TGTGCCAGCAGTTACATCGGCACCGGGGAGCTGTTTTTT.

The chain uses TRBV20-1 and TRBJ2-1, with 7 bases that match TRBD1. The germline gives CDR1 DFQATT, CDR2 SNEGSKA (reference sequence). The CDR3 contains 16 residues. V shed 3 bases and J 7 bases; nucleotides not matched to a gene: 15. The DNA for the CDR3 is TGCAGTGCTAGGGACCCTCCCGCTAAGACAGGGAATGAGCAGTTCTTC. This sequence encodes CSARDPPAKTGNEQFF.

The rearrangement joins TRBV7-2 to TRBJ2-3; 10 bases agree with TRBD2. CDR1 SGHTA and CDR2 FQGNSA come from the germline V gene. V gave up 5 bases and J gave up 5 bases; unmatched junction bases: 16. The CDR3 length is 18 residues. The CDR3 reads CASSVVPASGSIGDTQYF. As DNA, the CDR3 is TGTGCCAGCAGCGTAGTTCCGGCTAGCGGGAGTATCGGAGATACGCAGTATTTT.

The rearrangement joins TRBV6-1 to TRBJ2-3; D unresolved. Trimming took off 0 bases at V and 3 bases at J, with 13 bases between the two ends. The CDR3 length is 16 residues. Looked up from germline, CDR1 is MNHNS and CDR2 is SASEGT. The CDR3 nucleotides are TGTGCCAGCAGTGAAGCGCACCACCAACCGACAGATACGCAGTATTTT. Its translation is CASSEAHHQPTDTQYF.

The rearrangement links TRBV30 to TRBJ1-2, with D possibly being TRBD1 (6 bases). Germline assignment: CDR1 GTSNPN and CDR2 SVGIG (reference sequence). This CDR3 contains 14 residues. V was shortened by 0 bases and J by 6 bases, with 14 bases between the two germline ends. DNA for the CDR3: TGTGCCTGGAGTGTACGAAGCCCAGGGGATGGCTACACCTTC. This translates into CAWSVRSPGDGYTF. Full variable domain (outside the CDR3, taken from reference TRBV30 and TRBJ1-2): SQTIHQWPATLVQPVGSPLSLECTVEGTSNPNLYWYRQAAGRGLQLLFYSVGIGQISSEVPQNLSASRPQDRQFILSSKKLLLSDSGFYLCAWSVRSPGDGYTFGSGTRLTVV.

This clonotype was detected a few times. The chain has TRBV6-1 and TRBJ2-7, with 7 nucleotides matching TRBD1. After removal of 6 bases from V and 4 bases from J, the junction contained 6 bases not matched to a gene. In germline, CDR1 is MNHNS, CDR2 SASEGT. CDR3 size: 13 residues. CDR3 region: CASSSSRGYEQYF. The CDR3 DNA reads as TGTGCCAGCAGCAGCAGCAGGGGGTACGAGCAGTACTTC.

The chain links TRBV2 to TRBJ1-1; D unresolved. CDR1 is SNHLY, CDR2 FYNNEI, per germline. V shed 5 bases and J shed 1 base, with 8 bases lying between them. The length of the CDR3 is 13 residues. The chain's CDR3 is CASSHTANTEAFF. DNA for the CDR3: TGTGCCAGCAGTCATACAGCGAACACTGAAGCTTTCTTT.

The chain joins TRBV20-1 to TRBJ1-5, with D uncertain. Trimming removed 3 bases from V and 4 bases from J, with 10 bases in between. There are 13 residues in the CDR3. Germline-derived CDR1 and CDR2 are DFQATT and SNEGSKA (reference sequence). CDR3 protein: CSASAGANQPQHF. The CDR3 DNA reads TGCAGTGCTAGCGCGGGCGCAAATCAGCCCCAGCATTTT.

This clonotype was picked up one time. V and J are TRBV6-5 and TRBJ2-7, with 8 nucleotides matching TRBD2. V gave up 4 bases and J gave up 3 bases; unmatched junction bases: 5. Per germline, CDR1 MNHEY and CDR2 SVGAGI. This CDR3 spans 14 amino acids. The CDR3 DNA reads TGTGCCAGCAGTTCAGGACTAGCTAACTACGAGCAGTACTTC. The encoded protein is CASSSGLANYEQYF.

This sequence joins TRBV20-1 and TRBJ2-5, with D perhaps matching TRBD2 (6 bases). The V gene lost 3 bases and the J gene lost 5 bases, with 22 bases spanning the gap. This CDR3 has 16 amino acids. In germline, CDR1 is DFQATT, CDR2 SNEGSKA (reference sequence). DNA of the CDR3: TGCAGTGCTAGTCCCCGAACCGGGACTTATTACGAGACCCAGTACTTC. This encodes CSASPRTGTYYETQYF.

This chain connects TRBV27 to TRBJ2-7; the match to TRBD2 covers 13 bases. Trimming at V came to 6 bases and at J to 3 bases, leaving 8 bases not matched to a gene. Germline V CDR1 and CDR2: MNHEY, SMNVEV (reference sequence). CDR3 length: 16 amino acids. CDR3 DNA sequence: TGTGCCAGCAGGATGTTACTAGCGGGGGGGCACTACGAGCAGTACTTC. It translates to CASRMLLAGGHYEQYF.

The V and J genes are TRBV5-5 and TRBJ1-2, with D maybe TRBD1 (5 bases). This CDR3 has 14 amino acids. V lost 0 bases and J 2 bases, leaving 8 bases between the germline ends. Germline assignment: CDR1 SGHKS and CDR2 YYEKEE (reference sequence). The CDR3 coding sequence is TGTGCCAGCAGCTTGGCTCCAGGGAACTATGGCTACACCTTC. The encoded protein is CASSLAPGNYGYTF.

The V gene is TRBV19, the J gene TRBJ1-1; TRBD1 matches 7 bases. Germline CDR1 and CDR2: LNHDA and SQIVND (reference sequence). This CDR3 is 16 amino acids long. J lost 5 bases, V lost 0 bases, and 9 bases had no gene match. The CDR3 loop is CASSIESTGVGTEAFF. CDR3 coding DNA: TGTGCCAGTAGTATAGAAAGCACAGGGGTCGGGACTGAAGCTTTCTTT.